A selection of T cell receptor beta chains follows, all from one sample in a study of CDR3 diversity in severe acne. TCRdb redid the calling of the PCR reads with MiXCR, one entry per CDR3 protein. The data show about 76,000 distinct CDR3 sequences, with under 65% seen just once and around an eighth held by the top ten. The specimen was blood. Receptors were obtained from a male donor in good health, without acne. CDR3s include the opening cysteine and the closing phenylalanine or tryptophan. D genes are given only for firm matches. Rows give clone size only sometimes, using once, few, many, or a class for an expanded clone.

clone_size	j_call	v_call	d_call	cdr3_nt	cdr3_aa
-	TRBJ2-2	TRBV7-9	TRBD1	TGCGCCAGCAAGGGCAGGGGGAGAACCGGGGAGCTGTTTTTT	CASKGRGRTGELFF
few	TRBJ2-3	TRBV9	-	TGTGCCAGCAGCGGGGGAAGGGATACGCAGTATTTT	CASSGGRDTQYF
many	TRBJ2-3	TRBV2	TRBD2	TGTGCCAGCAGTTTCGATATAGCGGGAGTGGTAGATACGCAGTATTTT	CASSFDIAGVVDTQYF
many	TRBJ1-4	TRBV28	TRBD1	TGTGCCAGCAGTTACGGGACAGGGGGAGAAAAACTGTTTTTT	CASSYGTGGEKLFF
once	TRBJ2-7	TRBV29-1	TRBD1	TGCAGCGTTGACAGGGGGTCCTACGAGCAGTACTTC	CSVDRGSYEQYF
many	TRBJ1-2	TRBV7-2	-	TGTGCCACACAATGGGATGGCTACACCTTC	CATQWDGYTF
-	TRBJ1-2	TRBV9	-	TGTGCCAGCAGCGTAGCTCTCAACTATGGCTACACCTTC	CASSVALNYGYTF
-	TRBJ1-3	TRBV7-8	-	TGTGCCAGCAGCCCTGGGGCGTCATTTGGCGGCTATGGCTACACCATATATTTT	CASSPGASFGGYGYTIYF
-	TRBJ2-1	TRBV19	-	TGTGCCAGTAGTGAATCAGGATTC	CASSESGF
many	TRBJ1-1	TRBV25-1	-	TGTGCCAGCAGTGAAGCTAGAGAGCTGACTGAAGCTTTCTTT	CASSEARELTEAFF
-	TRBJ1-1	TRBV29-1	-	TGCAGCGCCGGGAGGCAAGTGAACACTGAAGCTTTCTTT	CSAGRQVNTEAFF
-	TRBJ2-5	TRBV5-4	TRBD1	TGTGCCAGCAGCCAAGGGGACAGCCAGTACCAAGAGACCCAGTACTTC	CASSQGDSQYQETQYF
few	TRBJ2-7	TRBV25-1	TRBD1	TGTGCCAGCATGGGACAGGGACAGGGGGCTTCCTACGAGCAGTACTTC	CASMGQGQGASYEQYF
few	TRBJ2-5	TRBV9	-	TGTGCCAGCAGCGTGGGACACGGTGAGACCCAGTACTTC	CASSVGHGETQYF
medium-sized	TRBJ2-5	TRBV7-9	-	TGTGCCAGCAGCACGGGGGAGACCCAGTACTTC	CASSTGETQYF
many	TRBJ2-3	TRBV4-2	-	TGTGCCAGCAGCAACCGCCCAGGGGGGTACACAGATACGCAGTATTTT	CASSNRPGGYTDTQYF
many	TRBJ2-1	TRBV9	TRBD2	TGTGCCAGCAGCGGTATCGGGGCGGGGGTTCGCTCCTACAATGAGCAGTTCTTC	CASSGIGAGVRSYNEQFF
-	TRBJ1-2	TRBV12-3/TRBV12-4	-	TGTGCCAGCAGTTCCAACAGGGAGATGGCTAACTATGGCTACACCTTC	CASSSNREMANYGYTF
-	TRBJ1-2	TRBV29-1	-	TGCAGCGCCGGGACGGTTCCGGGTGGCTACACCTTC	CSAGTVPGGYTF
-	TRBJ1-2	TRBV4-2	TRBD1	TGTGCCAGCACCCAAGATCCCGGACAGGGAGTACATGGCTACACCTTC	CASTQDPGQGVHGYTF
many	TRBJ1-2	TRBV7-9	TRBD1	TGTGCCAGCAGCTCTTCCGGGACAGGGGGCGTCACTAACTATGGCTACACCTTC	CASSSSGTGGVTNYGYTF
-	TRBJ1-2	TRBV15	-	TGTGCCACCAGCAGAGGGACCCCTCATCTCTATGGCTACACCTTC	CATSRGTPHLYGYTF
-	TRBJ1-6	TRBV9	TRBD1	TGTGCCAGCAGCGCTCCCAGGGGGAGGTCACCCCTCCACTTT	CASSAPRGRSPLHF
-	TRBJ1-2	TRBV20-1	TRBD1	TGCAGTGCTAGGGGGGGACAGGGTGGCTATGGCTACACCTTC	CSARGGQGGYGYTF
-	TRBJ1-2	TRBV20-1	-	TGCAGTGCTAGGGAGACAGGCGCGGGCTATGGCTACACCTTC	CSARETGAGYGYTF
once	TRBJ2-7	TRBV4-1	TRBD1	TGCGCCAGCAGCCAAGGCGACAGGGCGGGTCCCTACGAGCAGTACTTC	CASSQGDRAGPYEQYF
-	TRBJ2-2	TRBV20-1	-	TGCAGTGCTAGAGGCCCCAGGGACACCGGGGAGCTGTTTTTT	CSARGPRDTGELFF
few	TRBJ2-7	TRBV29-1	-	TGCAGCGCCGGGACTGGCGGCTACGAGCAGTACTTC	CSAGTGGYEQYF
-	TRBJ2-7	TRBV7-6	-	TGTGCCAGCAGCGTCAGCCAATACGAGCAGTACTTC	CASSVSQYEQYF
-	TRBJ2-6	TRBV6-5	TRBD2	TGTGCCAGCAGTTACTCTAGGGCTACAGGCCTGGGAGGGGCCAACGTCCTAACTTTC	CASSYSRATGLGGANVLTF
once	TRBJ1-5	TRBV5-1	-	TGCGCCAGCAGCTCAGGGGTCAGGCAGCCCCAGCATTTT	CASSSGVRQPQHF
-	TRBJ2-7	TRBV7-6	-	TGTGCCAGCAGCTTAGCGCATAGCCCCTACAATGAGCAGTACTTC	CASSLAHSPYNEQYF
-	TRBJ1-2	TRBV6-5	-	TGTGCCAGCAGTTGCAACAGGGACTATGGCTACACCTTC	CASSCNRDYGYTF
few	TRBJ1-2	TRBV6-5	-	TGTGCCAGCAGAGACACCTCTAACTATGGCTACACCTTC	CASRDTSNYGYTF
-	TRBJ1-6	TRBV20-1	-	TGCAGTGCGCCCGCCTTAGCGGGGCACTTT	CSAPALAGHF
-	TRBJ2-1	TRBV7-2	-	TGTGCCAGCAGCGACACGGGGTCAGGGTGGGATAAGCAGTTCTTC	CASSDTGSGWDKQFF
-	TRBJ1-4	TRBV25-1	-	TGTGCCAGCAGTCAAAACAGAGCAACTAATGAAAAACTGTTTTTT	CASSQNRATNEKLFF
-	TRBJ2-5	TRBV5-6	TRBD1	TGTGCCAGCAGCTTGAGTGACAGGGGCGGGGAGACCCAGTACTTC	CASSLSDRGGETQYF
many	TRBJ1-1	TRBV29-1	-	TGCAGCGTCGTCCGGGGGAAGACTGAAGCTTTCTTT	CSVVRGKTEAFF
-	TRBJ1-2	TRBV6-1	TRBD1	TGTGCCAACAGTAACGGGACAGGGAGATATTATGGCTACACCTTC	CANSNGTGRYYGYTF
-	TRBJ1-4	TRBV3-1	-	TGTGCCAGCAGCCAAGTCACAACCGGGACGAGGAATGAAAAACTGTTTTTT	CASSQVTTGTRNEKLFF
-	TRBJ2-7	TRBV7-8	-	TGTGCCAGCAGCTCGTTCGACGTTCGAAGCGACACCTACGAGCAGTACTTC	CASSSFDVRSDTYEQYF
many	TRBJ2-5	TRBV25-1	-	TGTGCCAGCAGTGAATGGTTGCAAGAGACCCAGTACTTC	CASSEWLQETQYF
-	TRBJ1-2	TRBV28	-	TGTGCCAGCAGTTTACAGGGGTTCTACTATGGCTACACCTTC	CASSLQGFYYGYTF
-	TRBJ2-2	TRBV27	TRBD2	TGTGCCAGCATGCGGGGGTGGACCGGGGAGCTGTTTTTT	CASMRGWTGELFF
-	TRBJ1-5	TRBV30	-	TGTGCCTGGAGTTACGGGACGGTACCCAATCAGCCCCAGCATTTT	CAWSYGTVPNQPQHF
-	TRBJ2-7	TRBV20-1	TRBD2	TGCAGTGCTAGACCCGGACTAGCGTCATCCTACGAGCAGTACTTC	CSARPGLASSYEQYF
many	TRBJ1-1	TRBV19	-	TGTGCCAGTAAAGTTTCAGGGTGGGGATCGAACACTGAAGCTTTCTTT	CASKVSGWGSNTEAFF
-	TRBJ2-3	TRBV5-6	-	-	CASSPTGGYGYTFGSGTTDTQYF
-	TRBJ2-7	TRBV7-9	-	TGTGCCAGCAGTTTAGCCCATTACGAGCAGCCCTTC	CASSLAHYEQPF
few	TRBJ2-7	TRBV6-5	-	TGTGCCAGCAGTCCCTCGGCAGGGGCCCACGAGCAGTACTTC	CASSPSAGAHEQYF
-	TRBJ2-7	TRBV10-3	TRBD1	TGTGCCAGTCACCAAGGGGGCGCGTTCGAGCAGTACTTC	CASHQGGAFEQYF
-	TRBJ2-7	TRBV24-1	TRBD2	TGTGCCACGAGTGGGGGGGAAAGCTACGAGCAGTACTTC	CATSGGESYEQYF
few	TRBJ1-5	TRBV20-1	-	TGCAGTGCTAGACCTCAGGGGAATCAGCCCCAGCATTTT	CSARPQGNQPQHF
many	TRBJ1-1	TRBV11-2	-	TGTGCCAGCAGCCCAGGGTCCAACACTGAAGCTTTCTTT	CASSPGSNTEAFF